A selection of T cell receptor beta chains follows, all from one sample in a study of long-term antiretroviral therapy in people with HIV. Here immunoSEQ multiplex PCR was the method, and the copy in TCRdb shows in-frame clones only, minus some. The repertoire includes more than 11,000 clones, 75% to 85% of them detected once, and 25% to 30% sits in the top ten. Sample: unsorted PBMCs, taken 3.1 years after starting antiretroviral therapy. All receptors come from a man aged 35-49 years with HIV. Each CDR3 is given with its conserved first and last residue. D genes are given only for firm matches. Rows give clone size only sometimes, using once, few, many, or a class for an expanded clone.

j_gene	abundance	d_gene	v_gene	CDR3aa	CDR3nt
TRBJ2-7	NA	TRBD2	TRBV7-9	CASSGGDYYEQYF	TGTGCCAGCAGCGGGGGGGACTACTACGAGCAGTACTTC
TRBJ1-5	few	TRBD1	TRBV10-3	CAISESVGQLSNQPQHF	TGTGCCATCAGTGAGTCGGTGGGACAGTTGAGCAATCAGCCCCAGCATTTT
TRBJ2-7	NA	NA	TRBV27	CASSHSGGTISYEQYF	TGTGCCAGCAGTCACTCCGGGGGGACAATTTCCTACGAGCAGTACTTC
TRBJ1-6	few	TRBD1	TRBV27	CASRRTGDNSPLHF	TGTGCCAGCAGACGGACAGGGGACAATTCACCCCTCCACTTT
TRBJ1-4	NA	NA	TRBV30	CAWRLGWKLFF	TGTGCCTGGAGGCTCGGTTGGAAACTGTTTTTT
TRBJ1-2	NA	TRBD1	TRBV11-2	CASSLDNRQGLYGYTF	TGTGCCAGCAGCTTAGATAATAGACAGGGCCTTTATGGCTACACCTTC
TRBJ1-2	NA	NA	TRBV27	CASSLSPQTYGYTF	TGTGCCAGCAGTTTATCGCCCCAGACCTATGGCTACACCTTC
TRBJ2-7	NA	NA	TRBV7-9	CASSGDTWSSYEQYF	TGTGCCAGCAGCGGTGACACCTGGAGCTCCTACGAGCAGTACTTC
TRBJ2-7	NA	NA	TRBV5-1	CASSLDRSYEQYF	TGCGCCAGCAGCTTGGACAGGTCCTACGAGCAGTACTTC
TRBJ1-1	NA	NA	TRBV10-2	CASSGAGAEAFF	TGCGCCAGCAGTGGGGCGGGCGCTGAAGCTTTCTTT
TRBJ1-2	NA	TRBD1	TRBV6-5	CASRRTGSVLDGYTF	TGTGCCAGCAGACGGACAGGTTCAGTCTTGGATGGCTACACCTTC
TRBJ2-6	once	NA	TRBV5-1	CASSLGTSSGANVLTF	TGCGCCAGCAGCTTGGGGACATCCTCTGGGGCCAACGTCCTGACTTTC
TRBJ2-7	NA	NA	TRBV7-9	CASSLLYEQYF	TGTGCCAGCAGCTTGCTCTACGAGCAGTACTTC
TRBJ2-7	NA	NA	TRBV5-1	CASSPQGGGSYEQYF	TGCGCCAGCAGCCCACAAGGTGGGGGCTCCTACGAGCAGTACTTC
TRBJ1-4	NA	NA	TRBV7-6	CASSLRGGHTNEKLFF	TGTGCCAGCAGCTTACGTGGAGGGCACACTAATGAAAAACTGTTTTTT
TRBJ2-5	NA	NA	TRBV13	CASSPRTLFQETQYF	TGTGCCAGCAGCCCGCGGACCCTATTTCAAGAGACCCAGTACTTC
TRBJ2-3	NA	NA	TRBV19	CASSMIGGDTQYF	TGTGCCAGTAGTATGATCGGGGGAGATACGCAGTATTTT
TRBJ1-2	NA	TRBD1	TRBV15	CATSRAGQGNYGYTF	TGTGCCACCAGCAGAGCGGGACAGGGGAACTATGGCTACACCTTC
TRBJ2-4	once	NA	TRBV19	CASSGPDKNIQYF	TGTGCCAGTAGTGGTCCAGACAAAAACATTCAGTACTTC
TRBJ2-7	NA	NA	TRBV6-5	CASSYSEDGEQYF	TGTGCCAGCAGTTACTCAGAGGACGGCGAGCAGTACTTC
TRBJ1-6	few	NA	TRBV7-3	CASSLMDHLTPLHF	TGTGCCAGCAGCTTAATGGACCACCTCACGCCCCTCCACTTT
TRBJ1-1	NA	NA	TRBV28	CASSLLWNTEAFF	TGTGCCAGCAGTTTGTTGTGGAACACTGAAGCTTTCTTT